This TCR beta chain was observed in a study of response to subunit inactivated influenza vaccine. As concerns this clonotype: Its antigen is unidentified.

TCRdb reprocessed the RT-PCR reads via MiXCR and lists one record per CDR3 protein. The sample consists of 500,000 to 600,000 distinct CDR3 sequences, 10% to 15% of them appearing once. Regarding the study as a whole: Researchers suggested that each seasonal influenza vaccination recruits few new T cells.

This specimen was PBMCs from blood, taken on the day of vaccination. The sequence came from a man in his forties or fifties who received an inactivated influenza vaccine.

Here the CDR3 reads CASSLASGGRNEQFF. In DNA, the CDR3 is TGTGCCAGCTCACTCGCTAGCGGGGGGCGAAATGAGCAGTTCTTC. The chain recombines TRBV18 with TRBJ2-1, with 11 bases identical to TRBD2. The V segment lost 4 bases and the J segment 7 bases; nucleotides outside the gene matches: 6. CDR1 and CDR2 (germline): KGHSH, LQKENI. The CDR3 runs to 15 residues.